This T cell receptor (beta chain) was recorded in a study of identical twins. The study's findings and limits: Beta clonotypes that were abundant in cord blood contained fewer insertions, a pattern absent from memory repertoires.

V was trimmed by 2 bases and J by 1 base, leaving 18 bases between them. CDR1 is PRHDT, CDR2 FYEKMQ, per germline (reference sequence). The length of the CDR3 is 18 residues. Comment on this clonotype: Its target is unknown.

TCRdb recomputed calls from the 5' RACE reads with MiXCR, one row per CDR3 protein. Among some 270,000 distinct CDR3 sequences, roughly 8.7% were seen once, and the ten largest hold around 3%. These data were also reused for a study on yellow fever vaccine responses in identical twins.

V usage is TRBV13 and J usage is TRBJ2-1; no firm D call. The sequencing sample was made of CD8+ T cells sorted from blood. This receptor was taken from a woman aged 18-29 years in good health. CDR3 bases: TGTGCCAGCAGCTTAAGGTCCGGGTTTCAGCGATCCTACAATGAGCAGTTCTTC. It yields the protein CASSLRSGFQRSYNEQFF.